This entry describes one TCR beta chain. Its antigen is not known. Scientists ran DNA taken from cultured CD4+ T cells through the Oncomine TCR Beta short-read assay for sequencing. TCRdb used MiXCR to reprocess the PCR reads, holding one entry per CDR3 protein. The table records tens of thousands of distinct CDR3 sequences, roughly 49% of them present only once. The CDR3 sequence is 16 residues long. The V gene lost 1 base and the J gene lost 0 bases, with 12 bases spanning the gap. The germline CDR1 and CDR2 sequences are LNHNV and YYDKDF (reference sequence). This sample is drawn from a study of vaccination and CD4 T cells after COVID-19. Study details: Two of the convalescents were Hispanic, and convalescents were six males and four females. Samples were taken after vaccination, a median of around 67 days after dose two, with a range of 14 to 241.

As to treatment: roughly ten-day PBMC culture with coronavirus spike peptide pools or control peptides (ViraFEST assay). ViraFEST used peptide pools to expand antigen-specific T cells, then sequenced TCRs. Some 2 million PBMCs were grown per well alongside roughly 9.1 IU/ml IL-2 and approximately 9.8 ug/ml peptide pools. The material sequenced was CD4+ T cells from blood, cultured in vitro. This receptor was obtained from a human donor who had recovered from COVID-19. The chain couples TRBV15 to TRBJ1-1; D unclear. CDR3 residues: CATSRGGRTMNTEAFF. CDR3 in DNA: TGTGCCACCAGCAGAGGCGGTCGGACTATGAACACTGAAGCTTTCTTT.